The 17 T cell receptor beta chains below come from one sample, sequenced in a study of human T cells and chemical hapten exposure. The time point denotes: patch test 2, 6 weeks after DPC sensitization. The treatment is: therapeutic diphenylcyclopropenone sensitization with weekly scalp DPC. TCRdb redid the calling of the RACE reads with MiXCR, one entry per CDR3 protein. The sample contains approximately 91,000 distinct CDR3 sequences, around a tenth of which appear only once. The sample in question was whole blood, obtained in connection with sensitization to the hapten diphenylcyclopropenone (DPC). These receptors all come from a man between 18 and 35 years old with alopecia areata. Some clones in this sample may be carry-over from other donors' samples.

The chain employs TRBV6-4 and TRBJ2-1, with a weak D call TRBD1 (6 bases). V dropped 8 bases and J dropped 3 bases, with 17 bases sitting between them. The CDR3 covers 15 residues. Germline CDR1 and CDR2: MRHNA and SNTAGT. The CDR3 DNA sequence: TGTGCCAGCCGGTCGACGGACAGTTTCTACAATGAGCAGTTCTTC. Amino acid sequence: CASRSTDSFYNEQFF.

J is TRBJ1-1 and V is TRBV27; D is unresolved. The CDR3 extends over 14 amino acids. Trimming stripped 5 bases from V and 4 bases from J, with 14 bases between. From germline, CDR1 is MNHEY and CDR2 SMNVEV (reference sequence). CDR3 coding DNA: TGTGCCAGCAGTGACGACCACGGAGCCACTGAAGCTTTCTTT. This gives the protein CASSDDHGATEAFF.

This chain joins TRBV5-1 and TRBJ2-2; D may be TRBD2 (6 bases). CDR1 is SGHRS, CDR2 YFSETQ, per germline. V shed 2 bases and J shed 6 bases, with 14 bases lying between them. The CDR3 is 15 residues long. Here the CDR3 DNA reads TGCGCCAGCAGCTTCAGGGTAGGGGACTCCGGGGAGCTGTTTTTT. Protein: CASSFRVGDSGELFF.

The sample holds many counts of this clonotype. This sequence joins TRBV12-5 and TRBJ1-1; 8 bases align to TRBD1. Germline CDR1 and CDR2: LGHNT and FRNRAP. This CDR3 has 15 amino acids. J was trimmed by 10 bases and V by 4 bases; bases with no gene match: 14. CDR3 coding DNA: TGTGCTAGTGGTTCCAACAACCCGACAGGGGCGGGAGCTTTCTTT. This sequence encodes CASGSNNPTGAGAFF.

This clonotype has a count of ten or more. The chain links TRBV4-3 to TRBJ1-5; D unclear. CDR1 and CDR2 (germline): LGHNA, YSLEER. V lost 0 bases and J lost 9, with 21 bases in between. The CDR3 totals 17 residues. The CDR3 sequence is CASSQDYREAINLPQHF. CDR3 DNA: TGCGCCAGCAGCCAAGATTATCGCGAGGCTATCAACCTGCCCCAGCATTTT.

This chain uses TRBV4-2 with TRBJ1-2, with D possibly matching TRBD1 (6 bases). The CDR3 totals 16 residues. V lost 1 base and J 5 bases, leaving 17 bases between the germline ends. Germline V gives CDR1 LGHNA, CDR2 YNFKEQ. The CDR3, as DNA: TGTGCCAGCAGCCAAGGGACAGTTGCTTCGGAGTATGGCTACACCTTC. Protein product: CASSQGTVASEYGYTF.

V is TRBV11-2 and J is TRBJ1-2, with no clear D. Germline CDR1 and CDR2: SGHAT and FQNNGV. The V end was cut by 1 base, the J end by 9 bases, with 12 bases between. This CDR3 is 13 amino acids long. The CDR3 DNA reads TGTGCCAGCAGCTTAGGTATCGAGCGCCGCTACACCTTC. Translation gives CASSLGIERRYTF. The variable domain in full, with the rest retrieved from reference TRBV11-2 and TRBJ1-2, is EAGVAQSPRYKIIEKRQSVAFWCNPISGHATLYWYQQILGQGPKLLIQFQNNGVVDDSQLPKDRFSAERLKGVDSTLKIQPAKLEDSAVYLCASSLGIERRYTFGSGTRLTVV.

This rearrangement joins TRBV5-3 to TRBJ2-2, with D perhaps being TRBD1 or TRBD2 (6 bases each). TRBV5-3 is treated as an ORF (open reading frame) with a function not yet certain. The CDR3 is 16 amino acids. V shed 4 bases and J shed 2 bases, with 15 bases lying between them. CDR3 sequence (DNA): TGTGCCAGAAGCCCCAGGGGACTTTTTAACACCGGGGAGCTGTTTTTT. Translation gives CARSPRGLFNTGELFF.

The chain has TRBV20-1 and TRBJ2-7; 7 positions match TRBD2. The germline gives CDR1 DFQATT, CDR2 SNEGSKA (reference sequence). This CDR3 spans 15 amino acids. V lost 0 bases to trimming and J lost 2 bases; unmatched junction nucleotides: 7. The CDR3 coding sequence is TGCAGTGCTAGAGATCCCCCAGCGGGAACCTACGAGCAGTACTTC. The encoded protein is CSARDPPAGTYEQYF.

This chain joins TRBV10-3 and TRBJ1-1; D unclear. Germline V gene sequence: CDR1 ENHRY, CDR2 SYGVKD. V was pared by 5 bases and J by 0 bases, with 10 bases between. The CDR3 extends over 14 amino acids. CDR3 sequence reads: CAISLSGMNTEAFF. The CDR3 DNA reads TGTGCCATCAGTCTCTCGGGAATGAACACTGAAGCTTTCTTT.

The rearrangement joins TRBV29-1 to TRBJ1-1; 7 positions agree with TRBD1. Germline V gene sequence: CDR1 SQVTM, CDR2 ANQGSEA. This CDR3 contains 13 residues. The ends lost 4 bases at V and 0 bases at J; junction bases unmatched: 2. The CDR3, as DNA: TGCAGCGTTGCGACAGGGATGAACACTGAAGCTTTCTTT. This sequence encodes CSVATGMNTEAFF.

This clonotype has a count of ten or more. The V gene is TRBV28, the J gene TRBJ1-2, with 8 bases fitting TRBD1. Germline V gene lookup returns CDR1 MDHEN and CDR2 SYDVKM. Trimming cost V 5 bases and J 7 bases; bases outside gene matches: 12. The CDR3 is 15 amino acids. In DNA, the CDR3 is TGTGCCAGCAGTATAGGGGAGTCAGGGGGCCTTGGCTACACCTTC. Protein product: CASSIGESGGLGYTF.

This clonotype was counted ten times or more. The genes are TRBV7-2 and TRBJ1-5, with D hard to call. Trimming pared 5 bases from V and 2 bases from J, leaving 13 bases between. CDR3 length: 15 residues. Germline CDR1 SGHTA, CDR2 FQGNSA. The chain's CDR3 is CASSQGMFGNQPQHF. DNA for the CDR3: TGTGCCAGCAGCCAAGGGATGTTCGGCAATCAGCCCCAGCATTTT.

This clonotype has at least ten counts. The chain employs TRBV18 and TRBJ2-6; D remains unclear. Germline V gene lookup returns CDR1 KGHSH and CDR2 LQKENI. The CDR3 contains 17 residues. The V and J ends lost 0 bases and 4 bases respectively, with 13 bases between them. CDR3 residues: CASSPPPVGAGANVLTF. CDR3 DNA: TGTGCCAGCTCACCACCCCCGGTTGGTGCCGGGGCCAACGTCCTGACTTTC.

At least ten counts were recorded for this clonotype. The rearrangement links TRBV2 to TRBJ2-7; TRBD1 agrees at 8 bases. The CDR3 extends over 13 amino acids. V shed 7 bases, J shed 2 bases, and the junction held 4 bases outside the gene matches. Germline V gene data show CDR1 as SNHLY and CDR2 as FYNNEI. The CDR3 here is CASTDRGPYEQYF. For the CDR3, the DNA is TGTGCCAGCACCGACAGGGGCCCCTACGAGCAGTACTTC.

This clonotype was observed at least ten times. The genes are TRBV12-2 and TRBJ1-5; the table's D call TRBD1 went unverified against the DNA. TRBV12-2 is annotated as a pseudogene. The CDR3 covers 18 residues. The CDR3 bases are TGTGCAAGTCGCACCGGGACAGGGATGAAATATAGCAATCAGCCCCAGCATTTT. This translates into CASRTGTGMKYSNQPQHF.

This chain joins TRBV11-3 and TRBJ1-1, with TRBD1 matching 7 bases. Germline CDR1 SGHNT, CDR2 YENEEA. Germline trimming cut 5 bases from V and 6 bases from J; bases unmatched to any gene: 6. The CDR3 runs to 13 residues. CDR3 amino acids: CASSKTGYAEAFF. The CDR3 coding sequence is TGTGCCAGCAGCAAGACAGGGTATGCTGAAGCTTTCTTT.